The present entry profiles one TCR beta chain with its context. This record comes from a study of blood T cell repertoires in COVID-19. The wider study: Samples of COVID-19 (acute and convalescent) were obtained from the United States, Italy and Spain. The analysed material was cDNA or gDNA that came from T cells, B-cell-depleted T cells, or PBMCs.

The authors' processing: Reference gene primer amplification in the assay estimated nucleated cell counts. Profiled with immunoSEQ multiplex PCR; TCRdb holds only in-frame clones, not every one. D and trimming come from the DNA, and the V and J calls and clone size come from that table. The sample has over 60,000 clones, roughly four fifths seen once. J was trimmed by 4 bases and V by 5 bases; bases with no gene match: 7. CDR3 size: 15 residues. Germline V gives CDR1 SGHTA, CDR2 FQGNSA. Input material: peripheral blood. The chain joins TRBV7-2 to TRBJ1-2; 10 bases align to TRBD1. The origin of this receptor is a man aged 45-65 years with COVID-19, enrolled during active disease. The CDR3 sequence: CASSPSTGGGYGYTF. DNA for the CDR3: TGTGCCAGCAGCCCCTCGACAGGGGGCGGCTATGGCTACACCTTC.